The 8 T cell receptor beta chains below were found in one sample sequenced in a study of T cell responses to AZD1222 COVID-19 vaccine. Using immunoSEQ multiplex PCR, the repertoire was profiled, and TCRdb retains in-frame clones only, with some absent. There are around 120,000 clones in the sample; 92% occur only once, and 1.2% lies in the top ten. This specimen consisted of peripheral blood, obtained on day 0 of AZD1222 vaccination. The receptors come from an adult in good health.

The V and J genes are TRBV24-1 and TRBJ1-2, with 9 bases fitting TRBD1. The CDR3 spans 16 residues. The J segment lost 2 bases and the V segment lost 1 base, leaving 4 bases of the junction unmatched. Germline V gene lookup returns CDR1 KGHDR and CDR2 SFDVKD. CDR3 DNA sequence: TGTGCCACCAGTGATTTCCCGGGACAGGGAAACTATGGCTACACCTTC. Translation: CATSDFPGQGNYGYTF.

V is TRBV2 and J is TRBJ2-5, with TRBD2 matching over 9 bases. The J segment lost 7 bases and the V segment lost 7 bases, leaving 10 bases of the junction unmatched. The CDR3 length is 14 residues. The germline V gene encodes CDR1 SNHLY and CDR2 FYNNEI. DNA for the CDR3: TGTGCCAGCAAATCTAGCGGGGTAGAGGGGACCCAGTACTTC. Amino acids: CASKSSGVEGTQYF.

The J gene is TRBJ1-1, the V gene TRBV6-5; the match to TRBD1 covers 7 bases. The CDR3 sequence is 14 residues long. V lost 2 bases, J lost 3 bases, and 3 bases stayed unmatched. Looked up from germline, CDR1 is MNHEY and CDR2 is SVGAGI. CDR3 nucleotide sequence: TGTGCCAGCAGTTACCTCAGGGGGGACACTGAAGCTTTCTTT. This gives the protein CASSYLRGDTEAFF.

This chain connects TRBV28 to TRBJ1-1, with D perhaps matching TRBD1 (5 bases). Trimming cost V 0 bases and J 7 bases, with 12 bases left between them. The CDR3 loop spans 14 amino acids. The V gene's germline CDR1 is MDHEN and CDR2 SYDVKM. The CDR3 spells CASSLWGGYGEAFF. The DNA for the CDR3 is TGTGCCAGCAGTTTATGGGGGGGGTACGGTGAAGCTTTCTTT.

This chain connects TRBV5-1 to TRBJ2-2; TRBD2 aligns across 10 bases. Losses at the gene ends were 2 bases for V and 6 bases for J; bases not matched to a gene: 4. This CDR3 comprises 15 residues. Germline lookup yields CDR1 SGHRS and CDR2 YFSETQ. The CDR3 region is CASSFTSGIPGELFF. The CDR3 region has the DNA TGCGCCAGCAGCTTTACTAGCGGGATCCCCGGGGAGCTGTTTTTT. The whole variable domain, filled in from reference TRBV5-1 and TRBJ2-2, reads KAGVTQTPRYLIKTRGQQVTLSCSPISGHRSVSWYQQTPGQGLQFLFEYFSETQRNKGNFPGRFSGRQFSNSRSEMNVSTLELGDSALYLCASSFTSGIPGELFFGEGSRLTVL.

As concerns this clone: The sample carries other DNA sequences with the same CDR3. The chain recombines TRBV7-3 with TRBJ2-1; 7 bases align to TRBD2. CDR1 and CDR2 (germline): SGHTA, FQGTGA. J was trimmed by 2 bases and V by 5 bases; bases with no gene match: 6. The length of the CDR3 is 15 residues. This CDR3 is CASSLASGTYNEQFF. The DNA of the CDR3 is TGTGCCAGCAGCCTAGCTAGCGGAACCTACAATGAGCAGTTCTTC.

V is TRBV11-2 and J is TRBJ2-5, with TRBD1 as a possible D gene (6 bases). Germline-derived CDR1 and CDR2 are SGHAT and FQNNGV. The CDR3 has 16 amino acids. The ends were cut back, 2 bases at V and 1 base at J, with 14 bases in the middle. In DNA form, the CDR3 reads TGTGCCAGCAGCTTAAGTCTTGGGGGCCTCCAAGAGACCCAGTACTTC. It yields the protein CASSLSLGGLQETQYF.

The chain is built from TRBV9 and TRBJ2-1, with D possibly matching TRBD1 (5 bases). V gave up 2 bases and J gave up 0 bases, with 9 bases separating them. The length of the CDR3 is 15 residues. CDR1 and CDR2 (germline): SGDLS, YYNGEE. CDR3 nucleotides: TGTGCCAGCAGCGTCGCGACAGTCTCCTACAATGAGCAGTTCTTC. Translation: CASSVATVSYNEQFF. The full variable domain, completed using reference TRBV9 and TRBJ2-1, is DSGVTQTPKHLITATGQRVTLRCSPRSGDLSVYWYQQSLDQGLQFLIQYYNGEERAKGNILERFSAQQFPDLHSELNLSSLELGDSALYFCASSVATVSYNEQFFGPGTRLTVL.